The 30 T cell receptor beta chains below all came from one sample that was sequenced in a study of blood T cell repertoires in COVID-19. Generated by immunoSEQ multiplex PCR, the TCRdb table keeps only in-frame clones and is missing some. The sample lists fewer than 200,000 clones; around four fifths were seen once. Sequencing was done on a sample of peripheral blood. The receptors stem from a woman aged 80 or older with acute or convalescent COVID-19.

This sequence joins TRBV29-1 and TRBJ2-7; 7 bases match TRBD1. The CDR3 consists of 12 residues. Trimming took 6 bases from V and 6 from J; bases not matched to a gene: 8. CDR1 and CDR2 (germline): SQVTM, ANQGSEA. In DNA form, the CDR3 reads TGCAGCGTACCCAGGGGGTCGGGCGAGCAGTACTTC. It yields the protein CSVPRGSGEQYF.

The CDR3 sequence: CASSLDSWEQYF. The CDR3 nucleotides read TGCGCCAGCAGCTTGGACTCCTGGGAGCAGTACTTC. This chain links TRBV5-1 with TRBJ2-7; D is uncertain. There are 12 residues in the CDR3. Trimming cost V 0 bases and J 7 bases, with 8 bases left between them. Germline V gene data show CDR1 as SGHRS and CDR2 as YFSETQ.

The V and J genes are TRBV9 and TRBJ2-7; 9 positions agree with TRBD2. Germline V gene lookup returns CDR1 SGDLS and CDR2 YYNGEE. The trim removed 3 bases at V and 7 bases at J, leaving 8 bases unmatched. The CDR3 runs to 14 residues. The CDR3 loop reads CASSASGIPWEQYF. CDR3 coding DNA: TGTGCCAGCAGCGCTAGCGGGATCCCTTGGGAGCAGTACTTC. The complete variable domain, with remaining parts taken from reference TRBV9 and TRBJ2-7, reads DSGVTQTPKHLITATGQRVTLRCSPRSGDLSVYWYQQSLDQGLQFLIQYYNGEERAKGNILERFSAQQFPDLHSELNLSSLELGDSALYFCASSASGIPWEQYFGPGTRLTVT.

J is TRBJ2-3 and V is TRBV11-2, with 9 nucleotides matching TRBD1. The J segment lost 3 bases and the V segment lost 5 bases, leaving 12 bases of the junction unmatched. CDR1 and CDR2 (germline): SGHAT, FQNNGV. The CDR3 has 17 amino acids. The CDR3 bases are TGTGCCAGCAGCCCACGAGGGACAGGGATGAGGACAGATACGCAGTATTTT. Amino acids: CASSPRGTGMRTDTQYF.

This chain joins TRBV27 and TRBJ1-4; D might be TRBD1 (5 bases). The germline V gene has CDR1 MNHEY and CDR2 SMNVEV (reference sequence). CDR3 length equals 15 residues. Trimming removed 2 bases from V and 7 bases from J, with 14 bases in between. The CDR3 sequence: CASSLVSGLGEKLFF. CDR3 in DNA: TGTGCCAGCAGTTTAGTGTCAGGGCTTGGTGAAAAACTGTTTTTT.

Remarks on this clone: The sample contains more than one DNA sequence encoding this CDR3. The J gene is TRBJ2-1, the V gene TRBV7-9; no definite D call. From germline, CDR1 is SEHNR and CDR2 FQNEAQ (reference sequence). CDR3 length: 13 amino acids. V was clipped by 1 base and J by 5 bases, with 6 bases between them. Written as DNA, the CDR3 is TGTGCCAGCAGCTTAGGAGTGGACAATGAGCAGTTCTTC. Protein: CASSLGVDNEQFF. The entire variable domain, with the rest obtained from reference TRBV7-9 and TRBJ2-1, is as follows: DTGVSQNPRHKITKRGQNVTFRCDPISEHNRLYWYRQTLGQGPEFLTYFQNEAQLEKSRLLSDRFSAERPKGSFSTLEIQRTEQGDSAMYLCASSLGVDNEQFFGPGTRLTVL.

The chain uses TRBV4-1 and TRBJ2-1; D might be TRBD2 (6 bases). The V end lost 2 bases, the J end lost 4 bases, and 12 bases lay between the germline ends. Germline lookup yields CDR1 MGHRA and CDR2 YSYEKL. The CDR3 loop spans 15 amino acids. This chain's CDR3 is CASSQHSGDYNEQFF. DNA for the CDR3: TGCGCCAGCAGCCAACACTCGGGAGATTACAATGAGCAGTTCTTC.

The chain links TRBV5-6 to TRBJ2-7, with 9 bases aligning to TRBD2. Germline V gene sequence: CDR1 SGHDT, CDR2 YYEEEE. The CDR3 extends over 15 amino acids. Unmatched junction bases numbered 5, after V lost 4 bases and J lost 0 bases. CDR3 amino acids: CASSISGRFSYEQYF. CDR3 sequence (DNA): TGTGCCAGCAGCATCAGCGGGAGGTTCTCCTACGAGCAGTACTTC.

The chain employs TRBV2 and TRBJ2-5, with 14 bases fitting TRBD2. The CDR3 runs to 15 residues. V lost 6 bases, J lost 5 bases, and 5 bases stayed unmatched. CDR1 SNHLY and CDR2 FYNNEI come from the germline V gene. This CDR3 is CASRTSGRAGETQYF. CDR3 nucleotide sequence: TGTGCCAGCAGGACTAGCGGGAGGGCGGGGGAGACCCAGTACTTC.

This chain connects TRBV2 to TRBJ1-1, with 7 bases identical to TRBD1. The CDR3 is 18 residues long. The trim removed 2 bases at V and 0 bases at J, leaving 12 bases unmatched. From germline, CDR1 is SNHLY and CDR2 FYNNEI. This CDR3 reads CASSERVGTAHMNTEAFF. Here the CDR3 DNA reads TGTGCCAGCAGTGAACGAGTTGGGACAGCTCACATGAACACTGAAGCTTTCTTT.

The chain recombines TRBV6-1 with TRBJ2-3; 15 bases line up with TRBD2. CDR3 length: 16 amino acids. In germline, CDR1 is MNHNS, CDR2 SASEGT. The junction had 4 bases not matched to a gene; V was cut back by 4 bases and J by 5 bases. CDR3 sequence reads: CASSGSGLAGGDTQYF. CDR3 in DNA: TGTGCCAGCAGTGGCTCGGGACTAGCGGGAGGAGATACGCAGTATTTT.

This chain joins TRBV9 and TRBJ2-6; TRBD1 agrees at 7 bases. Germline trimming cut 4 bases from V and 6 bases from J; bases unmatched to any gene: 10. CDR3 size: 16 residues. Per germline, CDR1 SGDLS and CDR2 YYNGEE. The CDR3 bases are TGTGCCAGCAGCCCAGAGAGGGGGCGGAAGGCCAACGTCCTGACTTTC. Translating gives CASSPERGRKANVLTF.

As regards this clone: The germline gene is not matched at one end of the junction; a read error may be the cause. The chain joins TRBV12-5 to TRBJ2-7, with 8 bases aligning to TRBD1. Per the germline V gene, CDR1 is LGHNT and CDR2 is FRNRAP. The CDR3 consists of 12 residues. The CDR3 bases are TGTGCTAGTGGTTTGCCCAGGACAGGGCTGAATTTC. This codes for CASGLPRTGLNF.

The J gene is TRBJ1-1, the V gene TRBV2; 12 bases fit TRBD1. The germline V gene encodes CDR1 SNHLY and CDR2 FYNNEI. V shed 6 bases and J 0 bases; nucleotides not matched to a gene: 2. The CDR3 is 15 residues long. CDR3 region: CASRGTGGMNTEAFF. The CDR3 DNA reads TGTGCCAGCAGGGGGACAGGGGGCATGAACACTGAAGCTTTCTTT.

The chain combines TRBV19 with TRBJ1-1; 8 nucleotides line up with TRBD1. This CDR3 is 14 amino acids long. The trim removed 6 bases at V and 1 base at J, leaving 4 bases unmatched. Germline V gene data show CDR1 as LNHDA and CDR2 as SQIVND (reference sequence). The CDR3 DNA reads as TGTGCCAGTAGGGACAGGGAAGGGAACACTGAAGCTTTCTTT. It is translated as CASRDREGNTEAFF.

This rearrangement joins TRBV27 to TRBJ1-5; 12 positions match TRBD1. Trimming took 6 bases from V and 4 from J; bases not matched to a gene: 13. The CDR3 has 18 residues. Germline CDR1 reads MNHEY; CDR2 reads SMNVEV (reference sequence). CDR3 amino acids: CASSPISGTGGLNQPQHF. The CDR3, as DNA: TGTGCCAGCAGCCCGATATCCGGGACAGGGGGCCTAAATCAGCCCCAGCATTTT.

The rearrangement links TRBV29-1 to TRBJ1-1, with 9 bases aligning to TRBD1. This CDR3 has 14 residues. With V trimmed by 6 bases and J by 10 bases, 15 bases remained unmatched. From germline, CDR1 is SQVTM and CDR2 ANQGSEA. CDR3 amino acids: CSVDPTGGLRLAFF. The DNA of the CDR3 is TGCAGCGTGGATCCCACAGGGGGCCTACGGTTAGCTTTCTTT. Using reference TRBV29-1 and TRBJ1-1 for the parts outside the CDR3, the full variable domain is SAVISQKPSRDICQRGTSLTIQCQVDSQVTMMFWYRQQPGQSLTLIATANQGSEATYESGFVIDKFPISRPNLTFSTLTVSNMSPEDSSIYLCSVDPTGGLRLAFFGQGTRLTVV.

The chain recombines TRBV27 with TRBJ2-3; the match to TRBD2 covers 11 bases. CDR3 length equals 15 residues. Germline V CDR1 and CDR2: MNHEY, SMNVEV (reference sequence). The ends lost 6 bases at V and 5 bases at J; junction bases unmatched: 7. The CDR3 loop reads CASRLAGGPKDTQYF. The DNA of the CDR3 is TGTGCCAGCAGATTAGCGGGAGGGCCAAAAGATACGCAGTATTTT.

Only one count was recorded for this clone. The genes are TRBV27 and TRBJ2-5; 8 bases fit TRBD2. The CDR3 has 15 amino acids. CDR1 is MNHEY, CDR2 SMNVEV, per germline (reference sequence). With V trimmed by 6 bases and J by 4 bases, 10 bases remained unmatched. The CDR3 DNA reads TGTGCCAGCAGGCCGCTCCGGGGGGGAGGAGAGACCCAGTACTTC. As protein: CASRPLRGGGETQYF.

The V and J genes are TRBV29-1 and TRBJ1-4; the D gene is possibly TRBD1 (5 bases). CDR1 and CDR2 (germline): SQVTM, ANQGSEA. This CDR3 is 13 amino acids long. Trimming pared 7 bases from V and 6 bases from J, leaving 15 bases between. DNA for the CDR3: TGCAGCGGCTACTTCGGGGGAGATGAAAAACTGTTTTTT. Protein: CSGYFGGDEKLFF.

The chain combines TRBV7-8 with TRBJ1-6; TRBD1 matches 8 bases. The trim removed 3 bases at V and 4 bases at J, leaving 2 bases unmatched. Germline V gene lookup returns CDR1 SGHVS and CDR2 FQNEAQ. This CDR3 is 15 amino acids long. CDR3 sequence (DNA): TGTGCCAGCAGCTTGGGACAGGCTTATAATTCACCCCTCCACTTT. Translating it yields CASSLGQAYNSPLHF. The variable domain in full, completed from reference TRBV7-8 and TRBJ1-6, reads GAGVSQSPRYKVAKRGQDVALRCDPISGHVSLFWYQQALGQGPEFLTYFQNEAQLDKSGLPSDRFFAERPEGSVSTLKIQRTQQEDSAVYLCASSLGQAYNSPLHFGNGTRLTVT.

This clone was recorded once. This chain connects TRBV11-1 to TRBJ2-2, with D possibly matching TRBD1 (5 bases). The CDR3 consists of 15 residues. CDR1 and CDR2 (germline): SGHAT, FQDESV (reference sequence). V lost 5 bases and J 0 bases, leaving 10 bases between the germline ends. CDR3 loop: CASSPQGANTGELFF. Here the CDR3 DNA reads TGTGCCAGCAGCCCCCAGGGCGCGAACACCGGGGAGCTGTTTTTT.

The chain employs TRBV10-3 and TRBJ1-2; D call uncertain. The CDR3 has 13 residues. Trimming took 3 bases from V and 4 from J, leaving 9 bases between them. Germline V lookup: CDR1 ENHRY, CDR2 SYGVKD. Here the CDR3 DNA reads TGTGCCATCAGTGAACGGCAGGCCTATGGCTACACCTTC. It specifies CAISERQAYGYTF.

The CDR3 here is CATTGHAEAFF. For the CDR3, the DNA is TGTGCCACAACGGGACACGCTGAAGCTTTCTTT. V and J are TRBV2 and TRBJ1-1, with a tentative D call TRBD1 (6 bases). V lost 10 bases to trimming and J lost 6 bases, with 12 bases between them. Germline V CDR1 and CDR2: SNHLY, FYNNEI. This CDR3 has 11 amino acids.

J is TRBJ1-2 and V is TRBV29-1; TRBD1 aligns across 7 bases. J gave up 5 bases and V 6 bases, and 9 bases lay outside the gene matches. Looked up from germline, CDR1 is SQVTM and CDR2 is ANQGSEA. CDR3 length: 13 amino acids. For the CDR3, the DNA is TGCAGCGTCCAGGGGGACAGAAATTATGGCTACACCTTC. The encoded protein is CSVQGDRNYGYTF.

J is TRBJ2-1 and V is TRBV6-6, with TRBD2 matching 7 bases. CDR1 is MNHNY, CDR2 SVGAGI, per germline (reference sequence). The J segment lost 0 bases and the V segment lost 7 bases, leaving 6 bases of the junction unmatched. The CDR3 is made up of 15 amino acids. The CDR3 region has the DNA TGTGCCAGCAATCCTAGCGGAATCTCCTACAATGAGCAGTTCTTC. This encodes CASNPSGISYNEQFF.

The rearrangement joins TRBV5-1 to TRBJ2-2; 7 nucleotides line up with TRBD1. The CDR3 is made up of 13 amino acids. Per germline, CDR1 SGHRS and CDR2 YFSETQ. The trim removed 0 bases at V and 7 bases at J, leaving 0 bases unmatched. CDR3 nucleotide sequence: TGCGCCAGCAGCTTGGGACAGGGCGGGGAGCTGTTTTTT. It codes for CASSLGQGGELFF.

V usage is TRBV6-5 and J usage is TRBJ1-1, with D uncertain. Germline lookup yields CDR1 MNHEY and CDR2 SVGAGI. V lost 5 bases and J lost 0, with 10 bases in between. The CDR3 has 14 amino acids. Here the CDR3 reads CASSPSALNTEAFF. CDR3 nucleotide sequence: TGTGCCAGCAGTCCCAGCGCCCTGAACACTGAAGCTTTCTTT.

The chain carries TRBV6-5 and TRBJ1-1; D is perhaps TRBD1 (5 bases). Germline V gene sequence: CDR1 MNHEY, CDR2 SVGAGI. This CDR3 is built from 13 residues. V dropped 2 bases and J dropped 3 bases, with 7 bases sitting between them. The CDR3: CASSYGADTEAFF. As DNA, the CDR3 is TGTGCCAGCAGTTACGGGGCAGACACTGAAGCTTTCTTT.

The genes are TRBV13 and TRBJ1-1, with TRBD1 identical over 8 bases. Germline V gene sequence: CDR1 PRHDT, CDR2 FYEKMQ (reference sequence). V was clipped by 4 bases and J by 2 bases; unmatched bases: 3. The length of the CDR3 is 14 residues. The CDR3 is CASSSGQGNTEAFF. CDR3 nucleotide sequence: TGTGCCAGCAGCTCAGGACAGGGAAACACTGAAGCTTTCTTT.